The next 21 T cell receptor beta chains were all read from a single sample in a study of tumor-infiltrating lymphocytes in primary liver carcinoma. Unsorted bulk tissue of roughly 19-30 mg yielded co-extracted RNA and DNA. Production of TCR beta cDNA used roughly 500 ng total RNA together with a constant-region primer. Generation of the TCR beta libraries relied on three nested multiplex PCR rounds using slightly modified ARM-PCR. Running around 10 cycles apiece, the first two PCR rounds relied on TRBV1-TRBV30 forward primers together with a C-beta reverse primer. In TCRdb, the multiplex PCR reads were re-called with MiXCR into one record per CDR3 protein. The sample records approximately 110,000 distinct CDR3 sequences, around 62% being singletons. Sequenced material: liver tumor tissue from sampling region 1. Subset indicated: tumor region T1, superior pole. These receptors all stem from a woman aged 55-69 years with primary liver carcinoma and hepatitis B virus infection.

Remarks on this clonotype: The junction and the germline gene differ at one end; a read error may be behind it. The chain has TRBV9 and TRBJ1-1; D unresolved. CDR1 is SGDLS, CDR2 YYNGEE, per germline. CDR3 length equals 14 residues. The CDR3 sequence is CASSVDSKNTGAFF. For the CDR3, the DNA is TGTGCCAGCAGCGTAGACAGTAAGAACACTGGAGCTTTCTTT.

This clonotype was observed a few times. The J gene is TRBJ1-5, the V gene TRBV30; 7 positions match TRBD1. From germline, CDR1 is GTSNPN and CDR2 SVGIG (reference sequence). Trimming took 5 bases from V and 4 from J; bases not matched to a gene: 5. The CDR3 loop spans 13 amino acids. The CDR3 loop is CAWGGQPNQPQHF. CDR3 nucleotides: TGTGCCTGGGGGGGACAGCCGAATCAGCCCCAGCATTTT.

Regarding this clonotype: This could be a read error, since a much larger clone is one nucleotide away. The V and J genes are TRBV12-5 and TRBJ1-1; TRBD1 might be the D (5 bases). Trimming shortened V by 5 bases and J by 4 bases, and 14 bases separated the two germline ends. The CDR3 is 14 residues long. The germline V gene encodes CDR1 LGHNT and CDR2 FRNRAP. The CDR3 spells CASGMGPGSTEAFF. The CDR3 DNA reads TGTGCTAGTGGTATGGGTCCAGGGTCCACTGAAGCTTTCTTT.

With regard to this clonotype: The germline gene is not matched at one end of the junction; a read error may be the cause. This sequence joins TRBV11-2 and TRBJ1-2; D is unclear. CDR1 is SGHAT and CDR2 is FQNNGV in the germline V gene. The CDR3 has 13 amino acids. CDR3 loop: CTSSPTHNYSYTF. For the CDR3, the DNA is TGTACCAGCAGCCCGACCCATAACTATAGCTACACCTTC.

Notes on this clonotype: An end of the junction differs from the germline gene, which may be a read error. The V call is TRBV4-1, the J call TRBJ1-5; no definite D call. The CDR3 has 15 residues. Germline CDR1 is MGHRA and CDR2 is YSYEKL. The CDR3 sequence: CASNQGGHSNQSQHF. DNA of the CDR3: TGCGCCAGCAACCAAGGAGGGCATAGCAATCAGTCCCAGCATTTT.

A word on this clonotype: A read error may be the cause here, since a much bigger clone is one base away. CDR3 sequence (DNA): TGTGCCAGCAGTGAAATCAGGGTTGTTAGATATGGCCACACCTTC. Translating it yields CASSEIRVVRYGHTF. The rearrangement uses TRBV6-1 and TRBJ1-2; the D gene is possibly TRBD1 (5 bases). Germline-derived CDR1 and CDR2 are MNHNS and SASEGT. This CDR3 comprises 15 residues.

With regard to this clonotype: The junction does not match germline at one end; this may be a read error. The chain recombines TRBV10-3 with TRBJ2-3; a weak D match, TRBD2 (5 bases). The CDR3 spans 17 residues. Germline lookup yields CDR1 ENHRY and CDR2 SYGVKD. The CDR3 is CAINESRLQAERDTQYF. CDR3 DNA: TGTGCCATCAATGAGTCCCGCCTGCAAGCGGAACGAGATACGCAGTATTTT.

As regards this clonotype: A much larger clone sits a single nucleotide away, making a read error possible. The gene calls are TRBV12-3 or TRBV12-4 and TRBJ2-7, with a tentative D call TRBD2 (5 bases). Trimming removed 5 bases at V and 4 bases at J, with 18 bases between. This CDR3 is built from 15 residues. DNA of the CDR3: TGTGCCAGCAGTCTTAGCCTTCCGGGGAAATACGAGCAGTACTTC. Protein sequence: CASSLSLPGKYEQYF.

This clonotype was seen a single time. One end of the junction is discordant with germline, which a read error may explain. The CDR3 DNA follows: TGTGGCAGCAGCTTAGAGTTAGCGAGTGAGCAGTTCTTC. It yields the protein CGSSLELASEQFF. The chain employs TRBV11-2 and TRBJ2-1; the D gene is possibly TRBD2 (5 bases). Germline loops: CDR1 SGHAT, CDR2 FQNNGV. The CDR3 loop spans 13 amino acids.

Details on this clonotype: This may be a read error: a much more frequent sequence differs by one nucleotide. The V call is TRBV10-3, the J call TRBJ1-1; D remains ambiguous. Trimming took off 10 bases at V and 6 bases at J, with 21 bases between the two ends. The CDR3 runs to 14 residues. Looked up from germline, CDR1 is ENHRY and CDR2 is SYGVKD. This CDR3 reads CATGVSLQYAEAFF. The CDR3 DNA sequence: TGTGCCACCGGGGTAAGTCTCCAGTACGCTGAAGCTTTCTTT.

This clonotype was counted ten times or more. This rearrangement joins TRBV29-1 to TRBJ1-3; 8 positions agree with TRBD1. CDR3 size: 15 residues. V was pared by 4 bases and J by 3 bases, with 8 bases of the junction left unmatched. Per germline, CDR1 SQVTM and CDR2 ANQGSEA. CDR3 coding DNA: TGCAGCGTTGCGGGGCAGGGGGCCCATGGAAACACCATATATTTT. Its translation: CSVAGQGAHGNTIYF.

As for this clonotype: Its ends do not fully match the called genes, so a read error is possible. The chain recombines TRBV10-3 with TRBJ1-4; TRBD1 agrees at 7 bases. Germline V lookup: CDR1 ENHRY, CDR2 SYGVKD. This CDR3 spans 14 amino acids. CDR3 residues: CVISRTGTNEKMFF. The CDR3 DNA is TGTGTCATCAGCCGGACAGGAACTAACGAAAAAATGTTTTTT.

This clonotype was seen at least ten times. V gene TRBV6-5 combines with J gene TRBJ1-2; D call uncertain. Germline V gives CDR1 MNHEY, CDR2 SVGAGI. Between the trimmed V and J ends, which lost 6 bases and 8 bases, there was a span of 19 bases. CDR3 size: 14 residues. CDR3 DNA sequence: TGTGCCAGCAGGGAATCAGTTCGGGCCAAGGGCTACACCTTC. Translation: CASRESVRAKGYTF.

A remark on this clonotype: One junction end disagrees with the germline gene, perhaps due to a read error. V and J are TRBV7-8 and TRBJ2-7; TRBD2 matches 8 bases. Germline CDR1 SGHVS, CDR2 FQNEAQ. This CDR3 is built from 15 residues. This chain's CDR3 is CVSSVSGTSVYEQYF. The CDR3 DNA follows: TGTGTCAGCAGCGTTAGCGGGACCTCCGTCTACGAGCAGTACTTC.

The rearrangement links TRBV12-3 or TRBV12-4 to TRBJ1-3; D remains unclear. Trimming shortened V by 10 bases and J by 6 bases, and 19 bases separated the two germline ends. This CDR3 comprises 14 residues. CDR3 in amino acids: CATIRGTYVNTIYF. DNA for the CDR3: TGTGCCACCATACGGGGTACCTATGTAAACACCATATATTTT.

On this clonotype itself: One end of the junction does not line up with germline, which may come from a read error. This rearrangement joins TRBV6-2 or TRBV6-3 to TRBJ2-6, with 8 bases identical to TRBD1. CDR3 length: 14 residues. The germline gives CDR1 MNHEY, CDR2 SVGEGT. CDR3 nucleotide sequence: TGTGCCAGCAGTGGACAGGGTGGGGCAAACGTCCTGGCTTTC. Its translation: CASSGQGGANVLAF.

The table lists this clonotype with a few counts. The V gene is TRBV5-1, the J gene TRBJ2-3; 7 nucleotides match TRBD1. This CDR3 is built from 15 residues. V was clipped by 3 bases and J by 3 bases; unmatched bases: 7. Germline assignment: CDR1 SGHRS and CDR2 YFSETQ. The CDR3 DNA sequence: TGCGCCAGCAGCTCGTCGGGACAGCCAACAGATACGCAGTATTTT. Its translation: CASSSSGQPTDTQYF.

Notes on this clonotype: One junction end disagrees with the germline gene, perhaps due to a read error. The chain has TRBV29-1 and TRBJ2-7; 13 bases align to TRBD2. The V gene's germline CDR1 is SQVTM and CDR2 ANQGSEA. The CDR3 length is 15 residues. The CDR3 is CSVTGTSGTTYERYF. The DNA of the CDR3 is TGCAGCGTGACCGGGACTAGCGGGACAACCTACGAGCGGTATTTC.

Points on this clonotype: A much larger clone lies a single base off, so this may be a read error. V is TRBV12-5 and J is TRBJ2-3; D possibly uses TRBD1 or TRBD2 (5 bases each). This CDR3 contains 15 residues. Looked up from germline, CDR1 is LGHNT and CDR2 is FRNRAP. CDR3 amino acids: CASGFGGAVTDTRYF. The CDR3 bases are TGTGCTAGTGGTTTTGGGGGAGCGGTCACAGATACGCGGTATTTT.

For the CDR3, the DNA is TGTGCCAGCAGGTGTGCTAGCGGGGCAGAGCAGTTCTTC. This codes for CASRCASGAEQFF. The J gene is TRBJ2-1, the V gene TRBV11-2; 9 bases fit TRBD2. V shed 6 bases, J shed 10 bases, and the junction held 7 bases outside the gene matches. Germline CDR1 SGHAT, CDR2 FQNNGV. This CDR3 comprises 13 residues.

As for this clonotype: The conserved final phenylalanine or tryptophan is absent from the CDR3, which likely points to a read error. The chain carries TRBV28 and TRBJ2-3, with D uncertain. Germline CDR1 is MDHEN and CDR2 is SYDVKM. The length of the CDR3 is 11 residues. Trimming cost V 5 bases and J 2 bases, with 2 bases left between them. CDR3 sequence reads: CASSNTDTQYY. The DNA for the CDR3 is TGTGCCAGCAGTAACACAGATACGCAGTATTAT.